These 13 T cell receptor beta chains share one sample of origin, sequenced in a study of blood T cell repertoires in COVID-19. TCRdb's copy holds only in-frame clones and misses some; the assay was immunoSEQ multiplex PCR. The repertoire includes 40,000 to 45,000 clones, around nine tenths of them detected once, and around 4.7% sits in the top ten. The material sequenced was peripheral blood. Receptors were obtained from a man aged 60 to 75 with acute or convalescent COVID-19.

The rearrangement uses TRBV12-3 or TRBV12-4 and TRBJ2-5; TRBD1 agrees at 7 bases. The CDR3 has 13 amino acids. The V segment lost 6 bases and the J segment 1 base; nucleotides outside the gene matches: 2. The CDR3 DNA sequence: TGTGCCAGCAGCCCAGGGGGCCAAGAGACCCAGTACTTC. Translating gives CASSPGGQETQYF.

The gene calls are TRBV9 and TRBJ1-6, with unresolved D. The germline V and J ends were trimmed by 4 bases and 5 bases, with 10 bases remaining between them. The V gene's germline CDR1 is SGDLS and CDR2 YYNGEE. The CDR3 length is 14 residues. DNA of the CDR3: TGTGCCAGCAGCTCTCAGGTGGATAATTCACCCCTCCACTTT. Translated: CASSSQVDNSPLHF.

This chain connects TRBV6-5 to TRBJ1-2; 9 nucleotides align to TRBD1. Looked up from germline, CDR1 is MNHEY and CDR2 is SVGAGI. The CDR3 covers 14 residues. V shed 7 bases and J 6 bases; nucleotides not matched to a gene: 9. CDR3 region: CASTKDRGGDGYTF. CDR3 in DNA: TGTGCCAGCACCAAGGACAGGGGAGGAGATGGCTACACCTTC.

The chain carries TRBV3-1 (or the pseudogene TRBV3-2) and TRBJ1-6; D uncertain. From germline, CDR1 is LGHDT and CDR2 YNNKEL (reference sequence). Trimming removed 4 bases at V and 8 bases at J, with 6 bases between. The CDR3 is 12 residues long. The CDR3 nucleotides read TGTGCCAGCAGCCTCAGTTATTCACCCCTCCACTTT. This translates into CASSLSYSPLHF.

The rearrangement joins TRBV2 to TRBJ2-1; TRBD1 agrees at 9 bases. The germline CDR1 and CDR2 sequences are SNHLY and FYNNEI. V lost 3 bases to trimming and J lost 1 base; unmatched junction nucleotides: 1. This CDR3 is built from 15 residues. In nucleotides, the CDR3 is TGTGCCAGCAGTGAGGACAGGGGTTCCTACAATGAGCAGTTCTTC. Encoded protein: CASSEDRGSYNEQFF.

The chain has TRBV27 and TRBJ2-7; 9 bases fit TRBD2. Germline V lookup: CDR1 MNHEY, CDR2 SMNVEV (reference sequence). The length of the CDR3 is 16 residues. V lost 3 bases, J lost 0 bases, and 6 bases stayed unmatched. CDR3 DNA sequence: TGTGCCAGCAGTTTGGCTAGCGGGGCGATCTCCTACGAGCAGTACTTC. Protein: CASSLASGAISYEQYF.

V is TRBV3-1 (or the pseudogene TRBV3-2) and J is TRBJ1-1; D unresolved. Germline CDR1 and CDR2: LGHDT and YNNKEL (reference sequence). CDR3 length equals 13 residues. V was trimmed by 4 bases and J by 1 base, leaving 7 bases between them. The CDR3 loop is CASSPLTNTEAFF. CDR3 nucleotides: TGTGCCAGCAGCCCTCTAACGAACACTGAAGCTTTCTTT.

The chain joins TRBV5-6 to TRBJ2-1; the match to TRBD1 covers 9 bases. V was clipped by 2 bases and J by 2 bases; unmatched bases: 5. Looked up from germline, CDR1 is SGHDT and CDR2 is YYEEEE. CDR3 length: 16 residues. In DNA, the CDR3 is TGTGCCAGCAGCTTACAGGGGGCTCGAACCTACAATGAGCAGTTCTTC. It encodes CASSLQGARTYNEQFF.

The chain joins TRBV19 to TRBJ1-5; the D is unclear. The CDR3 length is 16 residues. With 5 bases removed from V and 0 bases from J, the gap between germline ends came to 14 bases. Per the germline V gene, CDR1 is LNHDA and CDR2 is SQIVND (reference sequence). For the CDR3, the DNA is TGTGCCAGTAGTCTAGGGCGAAGGAGTAGCAATCAGCCCCAGCATTTT. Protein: CASSLGRRSSNQPQHF.

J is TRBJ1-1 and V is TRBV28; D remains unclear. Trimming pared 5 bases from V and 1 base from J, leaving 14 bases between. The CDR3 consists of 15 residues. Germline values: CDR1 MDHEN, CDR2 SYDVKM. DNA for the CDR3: TGTGCCAGCAGTCCCCCCCGGTCGGGGAACACTGAAGCTTTCTTT. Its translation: CASSPPRSGNTEAFF.

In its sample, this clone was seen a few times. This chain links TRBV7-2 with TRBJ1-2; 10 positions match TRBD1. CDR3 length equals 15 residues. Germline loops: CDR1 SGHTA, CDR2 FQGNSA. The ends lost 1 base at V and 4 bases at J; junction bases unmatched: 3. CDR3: CASSLGQGALYGYTF. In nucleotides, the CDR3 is TGTGCCAGCAGCTTAGGACAGGGGGCTCTCTATGGCTACACCTTC. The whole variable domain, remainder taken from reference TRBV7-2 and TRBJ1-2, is GAGVSQSPSNKVTEKGKDVELRCDPISGHTALYWYRQSLGQGLEFLIYFQGNSAPDKSGLPSDRFSAERTGGSVSTLTIQRTQQEDSAVYLCASSLGQGALYGYTFGSGTRLTVV.

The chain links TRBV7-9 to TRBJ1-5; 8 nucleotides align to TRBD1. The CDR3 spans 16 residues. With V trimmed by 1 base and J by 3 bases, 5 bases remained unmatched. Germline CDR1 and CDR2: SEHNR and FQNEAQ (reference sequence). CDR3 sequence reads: CASSLDSQGANQPQHF. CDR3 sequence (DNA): TGTGCCAGCAGCTTAGATAGTCAGGGGGCCAATCAGCCCCAGCATTTT.

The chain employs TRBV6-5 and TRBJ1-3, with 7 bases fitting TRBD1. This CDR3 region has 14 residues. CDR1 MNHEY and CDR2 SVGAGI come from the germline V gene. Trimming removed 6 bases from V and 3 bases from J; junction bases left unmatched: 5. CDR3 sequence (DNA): TGTGCCAGCAGCACCGGGACAGATGGAAACACCATATATTTT. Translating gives CASSTGTDGNTIYF.